Detailed here is one TCR beta chain. Its target is unknown. These data originate in a study of CXCR3-negative and CXCR3-positive naive CD8 T cells. General study results and limits: For the naive subsets, surface CD5 was similar, and TCR strength was inferred from TRB CDR3 properties. The TRB CDR3s that CXCR3-positive naive cells carried were more hydrophobic than those of CXCR3-negative naive cells.

5' RACE that incorporated UMI labels was used to prepare the TRB cDNA libraries. After re-calling the 5' RACE reads, TCRdb lists one entry per CDR3 protein, DNA absent. The record lists around 63,000 distinct CDR3 sequences, of which the ten most abundant hold around 4.9%. Sequencing input: naive CXCR3+ CD8+ T cells from blood. As to subset: CD45RO-CCR7+CD27+CD95- naive CD8+ T cells expressing CXCR3 (TNR3+). The origin of this receptor is a human donor in good health. Some clones in this sample may be carry-over from other donors' samples.

CDR3 region: CASSYSSGAYEQYF. This rearrangement joins TRBV6-2 or TRBV6-3 to TRBJ2-7. The germline CDR1 and CDR2 sequences are MNHEY and SVGEGT. The CDR3 is 14 residues long.